The clone carrying this TCR beta chain was seen only a few times. Its antigen is still unknown. This specimen belongs to a study of blood T cells in healthy people across ages. Germline V lookup: CDR1 DFQATT, CDR2 SNEGSKA (reference sequence). Losses at the gene ends were 5 bases for V and 4 bases for J; bases not matched to a gene: 4. The CDR3 spans 13 residues. At least 5 micrograms of total RNA were extracted per sample. Through a sample-barcoded 5' primer and a J-beta primer mix, a second PCR was run for roughly 6 to 11 cycles. In TCRdb, the 5' RACE reads were re-called with MiXCR into one record per CDR3 protein. Of 2 million or so distinct CDR3 sequences in the sample, 49% were seen once. Points from the study as a whole: Diversity of TCR beta per million T cells declined in a roughly linear way with age.

The chain employs TRBV20-1 and TRBJ2-1; 8 bases are shared with TRBD1. The sequence derives from a woman between 40 and 55 years old in good health. The sample comprised blood. CDR3 in DNA: TGCAGTGCTGAGACAGGGGTTTACAATGAGCAGTTCTTC. Residues: CSAETGVYNEQFF.